A selection of T cell receptor beta chains follows, all from one sample in a study of blood T cell repertoires in COVID-19. Only in-frame clones appear in the TCRdb table, and some are missing; sequencing was by immunoSEQ multiplex PCR. Of more than 200,000 clones listed, about 80% were seen once; the top ten hold approximately 1.8%. Sequenced material: PBMCs or T cells enriched from blood (not recorded which). These receptors were taken from a man aged 55 to 70 who had recovered from COVID-19. Each CDR3 is given with its conserved first and last residue. A D gene is named only where the DNA matches it firmly. Size tells how often a clone was seen (once, few, many) or the class of an expanded clone, and some rows leave it out.

abundance	d_gene	v_gene	j_gene	CDR3nt	CDR3aa
NA	TRBD1	TRBV29-1	TRBJ1-2	TGCAGCGTTGAAGTGGGACAGGGGACCTATGGCTACACCTTC	CSVEVGQGTYGYTF
NA	TRBD1	TRBV6-5	TRBJ1-6	TGTGCCAGCAGTTACTCGAACAGGGGCAATAATTCACCCCTCCACTTT	CASSYSNRGNNSPLHF
NA	NA	TRBV6-5	TRBJ2-1	TGTGCCAGCAGCGCCACTAGCATCCATGAGCAGTTCTTC	CASSATSIHEQFF
NA	NA	TRBV4-2	TRBJ1-1	TGTGCCAGCAGCCCCCTGGGAGGGGTGGGCACTGAAGCTTTCTTT	CASSPLGGVGTEAFF
NA	NA	TRBV18	TRBJ1-6	TGTGCCAGCTCACCAGGGGCGGATTCACCCCTCCACTTT	CASSPGADSPLHF
NA	NA	TRBV29-1	TRBJ2-3	TGCAGCGCTCTCGGGGGGCCAGATACGCAGTATTTT	CSALGGPDTQYF
NA	NA	TRBV19	TRBJ1-6	TGTGCCAGTAGGGCAGACCGGGGATTTTATAATTCACCCCTCCACTTT	CASRADRGFYNSPLHF
NA	NA	TRBV10-3	TRBJ2-5	TGTGCCATCAGGAACGCAGGGTGGGGAGAGACCCAGTACTTC	CAIRNAGWGETQYF
NA	NA	TRBV11-2	TRBJ1-3	TGTGCCAGCAGCTTACAGACTTCCTCTGGAAACACCATATATTTT	CASSLQTSSGNTIYF
NA	TRBD1	TRBV11-3	TRBJ2-7	TGTGCCAGCAGCACCTCCGGGACAGGGGGGTGGAAGCAGTACTTC	CASSTSGTGGWKQYF
NA	NA	TRBV6-2/TRBV6-3	TRBJ2-5	TGTGCCAGCAGTTACCCGGTGGTGGAGACCCAGTACTTC	CASSYPVVETQYF
many	NA	TRBV4-3	TRBJ1-1	TGCGCCAGCAGCCAAACAAACGACAGGAACACTGAAGCTTTCTTT	CASSQTNDRNTEAFF
NA	TRBD2	TRBV6-2/TRBV6-3	TRBJ2-1	TGTGCCAGCAGTATACTAGCGGGGGGGCTAAATGAGCAGTTCTTC	CASSILAGGLNEQFF
NA	NA	TRBV4-3	TRBJ1-2	TGCGCCAGCAGCCAAGAAATTGGGGCAGGGCACTATGGCTACACCTTC	CASSQEIGAGHYGYTF
NA	NA	TRBV4-3	TRBJ2-3	TGCGCCAGCAGCCAAGATCCTTACACAGATACGCAGTATTTT	CASSQDPYTDTQYF
NA	NA	TRBV12-3/TRBV12-4	TRBJ2-7	TGTGCCAGCAGTTTGGGAGCAAGCGAGCAGTACTTC	CASSLGASEQYF
NA	NA	TRBV6-5	TRBJ1-5	TGTGCCAGCAGTTCCGGGTTATACTATAGCAATCAGCCCCAGCATTTT	CASSSGLYYSNQPQHF
NA	TRBD1	TRBV4-3	TRBJ1-2	TGCGCCAGCAGCCAAGATAAGGGGAACAGGGGGCGCATTGGCTACACCTTC	CASSQDKGNRGRIGYTF
NA	NA	TRBV5-5	TRBJ1-1	TGTGCCAGCAGCCCCAGGGATTTGAACACTGAAGCTTTCTTT	CASSPRDLNTEAFF
NA	TRBD1	TRBV4-2	TRBJ2-7	TGTGCCAGCAGCCAAGTAGTCGGGACAGGCACCTACGAGCAGTACTTC	CASSQVVGTGTYEQYF
NA	TRBD1	TRBV4-2	TRBJ1-2	TGTGCCAGCAGCCAAGATCCAGGGGGTGACTATGGCTACACCTTC	CASSQDPGGDYGYTF
once	TRBD1	TRBV7-6	TRBJ2-6	TGTGCCAGCAGCTTCCTTGGACAGGGGGCGTTTGGGGCCAACGTCCTGACTTTC	CASSFLGQGAFGANVLTF
NA	TRBD2	TRBV25-1	TRBJ2-3	TGTGCCAGCAGTGAAGGGGGGGCAGATACGCAGTATTTT	CASSEGGADTQYF
NA	TRBD1	TRBV19	TRBJ1-2	TGTGCCAGTAGAGACGGGACAGGGGACGTCTATGGCTACACCTTC	CASRDGTGDVYGYTF
NA	NA	TRBV7-2	TRBJ1-5	TGTGCCAGCAGCTTAATGTCGGGACAGCCCCAGCATTTT	CASSLMSGQPQHF
NA	NA	TRBV6-5	TRBJ2-2	TGTGCCAGCAGTCCGACTCAGGGTTTAACGCTGTTTTTT	CASSPTQGLTLFF
NA	TRBD1	TRBV29-1	TRBJ2-7	TGCAGCGGCGGACAGGTCTACGAGCAGTACTTC	CSGGQVYEQYF
NA	TRBD1	TRBV18	TRBJ2-5	TGTGCCAGCTCACCAAGGACAGGGAGTCAAGAGACCCAGTACTTC	CASSPRTGSQETQYF
few	TRBD1	TRBV6-5	TRBJ2-5	TGTGCCAGCAGTTATACCGGGACAGGGTACCAAGAGACCCAGTACTTC	CASSYTGTGYQETQYF
few	TRBD1	TRBV19	TRBJ1-5	TGTGCCAGTAGTACCGGGGACAGGGGAGGGCAGCCCCAGCATTTT	CASSTGDRGGQPQHF
NA	NA	TRBV19	TRBJ1-2	TGTGCCAGTAGTATACGACAGGCTGGCTACACCTTC	CASSIRQAGYTF
NA	TRBD1	TRBV14	TRBJ1-4	TGTGCCAGCAGCCTGGGACAGGGAATTTATGAAAAACTGTTTTTT	CASSLGQGIYEKLFF
NA	NA	TRBV5-6	TRBJ1-2	TGTGCCAGCAGCCCTGCCGGGGGGACTAACTATGGCTACACCTTC	CASSPAGGTNYGYTF
NA	NA	TRBV3-1/TRBV3-2	TRBJ1-4	TGTGCCAGCAGCCCGAGGGAGCATAATGAAAAACTGTTTTTT	CASSPREHNEKLFF
NA	TRBD1	TRBV7-3	TRBJ1-2	TGTGCCAGCAGCCAGGGGACAGGCCCTTACTATGGCTACACCTTC	CASSQGTGPYYGYTF
NA	NA	TRBV2	TRBJ2-5	TGTGCCAGCAGTGAAGTACCAGGGGCCCGAGAGACCCAGTACTTC	CASSEVPGARETQYF
NA	NA	TRBV9	TRBJ2-7	TGTGCCAGCAGCCCGGGACACAAGAGCTCCTACGAGCAGTACTTC	CASSPGHKSSYEQYF
few	TRBD2	TRBV20-1	TRBJ2-3	TGCAGTGCTAGTGCGACTAGCGGGGGGGTTGTAGATACGCAGTATTTT	CSASATSGGVVDTQYF
NA	TRBD2	TRBV7-2	TRBJ2-1	TGTGCCAGCAGCAAGGGACTAGCGGAGTACAATGAGCAGTTCTTC	CASSKGLAEYNEQFF
NA	TRBD1	TRBV11-3	TRBJ1-2	TGTGCCAGCAGCCTGACCTCGGGACAGGGGGCGAATAGCTATGGCTACACCTTC	CASSLTSGQGANSYGYTF
NA	NA	TRBV6-5	TRBJ2-7	TGTGCCAGCAGTTACTCGATTGGGCAGAACTACGAGCAGTACTTC	CASSYSIGQNYEQYF
NA	TRBD2	TRBV30	TRBJ2-5	TGTGCCTGGAGTGTTGGACTAGGTATTATGAGGTTTGAGACCCAGTACTTC	CAWSVGLGIMRFETQYF
NA	TRBD2	TRBV27	TRBJ2-7	TGTGCCAGCAGTTTATACGGCGGGGGGCCCTACGAGCAGTACTTC	CASSLYGGGPYEQYF
NA	TRBD1	TRBV7-3	TRBJ1-2	TGTGCCAGCAGCCCGGGACAGGGAAACTATGGCTACACCTTC	CASSPGQGNYGYTF
once	NA	TRBV19	TRBJ1-4	TGTGCCAGTAGGGCCCTGGGCCCAACTAATGAAAAACTGTTTTTT	CASRALGPTNEKLFF
NA	TRBD2	TRBV2	TRBJ2-7	TGTGCCAGCAGTGAATCCATGCGGCTAGCGGTGTCCTACGAGCAGTACTTC	CASSESMRLAVSYEQYF
NA	NA	TRBV29-1	TRBJ1-1	TGCAGCGTTGGGGTAGTGAGGAAGGACACTGAAGCTTTCTTT	CSVGVVRKDTEAFF
NA	NA	TRBV9	TRBJ2-3	TGTGCCAGCAGCGTAGGGAGAACACAGGGTACAGATACGCAGTATTTT	CASSVGRTQGTDTQYF
NA	NA	TRBV19	TRBJ2-7	TGTGCCAGTAGTAATTTTCGAGGGGGCTACGAGCAGTACTTC	CASSNFRGGYEQYF
NA	TRBD2	TRBV7-6	TRBJ2-1	TGTGCCAGCAGCTTAGCGGGGGGGACCTACAATGAGCAGTTCTTC	CASSLAGGTYNEQFF
once	TRBD1	TRBV7-6	TRBJ1-4	TGTGCCAGCAGCTTGGGGACAGCAACTAATGAAAAACTGTTTTTT	CASSLGTATNEKLFF
NA	NA	TRBV4-3	TRBJ2-2	TGCGCCAGCAGCCAATCGACACAAACAGGGACCGGGGAGCTGTTTTTT	CASSQSTQTGTGELFF
NA	NA	TRBV5-8	TRBJ1-2	TGTGCCAGCAGCTTGTCCGGGGGGTCGGGTGGCTACACCTTC	CASSLSGGSGGYTF